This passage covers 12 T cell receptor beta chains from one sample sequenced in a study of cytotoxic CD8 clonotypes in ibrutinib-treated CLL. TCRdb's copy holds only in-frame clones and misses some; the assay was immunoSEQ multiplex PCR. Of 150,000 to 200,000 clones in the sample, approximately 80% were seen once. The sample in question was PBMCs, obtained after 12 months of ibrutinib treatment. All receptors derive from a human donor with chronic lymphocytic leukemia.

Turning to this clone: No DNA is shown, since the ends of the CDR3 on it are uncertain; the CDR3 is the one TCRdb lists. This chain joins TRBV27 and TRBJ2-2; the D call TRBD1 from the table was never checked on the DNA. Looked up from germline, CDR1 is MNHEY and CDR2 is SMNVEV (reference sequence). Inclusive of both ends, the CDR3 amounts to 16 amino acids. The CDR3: CASSFFGHSTAGELFF.

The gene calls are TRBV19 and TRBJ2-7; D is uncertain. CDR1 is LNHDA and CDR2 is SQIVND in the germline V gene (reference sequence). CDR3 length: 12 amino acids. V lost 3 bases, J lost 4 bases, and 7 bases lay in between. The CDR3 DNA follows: TGTGCCAGTAGTATTTCTCCGTACGAGCAGTACTTC. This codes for CASSISPYEQYF.

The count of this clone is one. DNA for the CDR3: TGTGCCACCAGCGTCAGCAATCAGCCCCAGCATTTT. Translation: CATSVSNQPQHF. The chain combines TRBV15 with TRBJ1-5; D not certain. The CDR3 is made up of 12 amino acids. V shed 5 bases and J shed 1 base, with 3 bases lying between them. Germline CDR1 LNHNV, CDR2 YYDKDF (reference sequence).

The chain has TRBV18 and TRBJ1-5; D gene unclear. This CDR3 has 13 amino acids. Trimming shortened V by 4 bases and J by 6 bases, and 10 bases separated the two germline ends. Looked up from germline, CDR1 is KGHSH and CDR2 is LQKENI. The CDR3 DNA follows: TGTGCCAGCTCACTTGGGGAAGGTCAGCCCCAGCATTTT. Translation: CASSLGEGQPQHF.

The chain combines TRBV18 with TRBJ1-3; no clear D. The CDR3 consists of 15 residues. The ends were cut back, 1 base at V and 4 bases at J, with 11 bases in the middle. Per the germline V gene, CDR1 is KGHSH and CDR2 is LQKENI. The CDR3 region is CASSPRAGSGNTIYF. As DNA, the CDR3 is TGTGCCAGCTCACCACGAGCGGGATCGGGAAACACCATATATTTT. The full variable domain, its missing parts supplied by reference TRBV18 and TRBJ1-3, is NAGVMQNPRHLVRRRGQEARLRCSPMKGHSHVYWYRQLPEEGLKFMVYLQKENIIDESGMPKERFSAEFPKEGPSILRIQQVVRGDSAAYFCASSPRAGSGNTIYFGEGSWLTVV.

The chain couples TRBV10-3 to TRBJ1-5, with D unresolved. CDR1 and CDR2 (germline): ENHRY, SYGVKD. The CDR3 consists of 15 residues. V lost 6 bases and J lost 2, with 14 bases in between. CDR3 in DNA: TGTGCCATCAGCCGCTCGGGGTTTCGCAATCAGCCCCAGCATTTT. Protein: CAISRSGFRNQPQHF.

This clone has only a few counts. The CDR3 DNA sequence: TGTGCCAGCAGAGGCCGACAGGGCTCCTACAATGAGCAGTTCTTC. This encodes CASRGRQGSYNEQFF. V is TRBV6-1 and J is TRBJ2-1, with 7 bases matching TRBD1. Germline CDR1 MNHNS, CDR2 SASEGT. Germline trimming cut 6 bases from V and 0 bases from J; bases unmatched to any gene: 5. This CDR3 is built from 15 residues.

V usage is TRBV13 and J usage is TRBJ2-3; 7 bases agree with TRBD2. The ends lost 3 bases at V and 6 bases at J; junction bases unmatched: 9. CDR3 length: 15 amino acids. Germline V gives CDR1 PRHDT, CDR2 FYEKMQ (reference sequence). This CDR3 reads CASSLAGDPSDTQYF. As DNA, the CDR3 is TGTGCCAGCAGCTTGGCGGGGGATCCCTCGGATACGCAGTATTTT.

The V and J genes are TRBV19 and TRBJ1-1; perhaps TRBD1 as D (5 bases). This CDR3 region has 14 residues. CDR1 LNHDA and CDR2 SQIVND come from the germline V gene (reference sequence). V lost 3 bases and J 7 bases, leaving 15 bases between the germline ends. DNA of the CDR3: TGTGCCAGTAGTATTCACGGCGGGACCGATGAAGCTTTCTTT. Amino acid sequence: CASSIHGGTDEAFF.

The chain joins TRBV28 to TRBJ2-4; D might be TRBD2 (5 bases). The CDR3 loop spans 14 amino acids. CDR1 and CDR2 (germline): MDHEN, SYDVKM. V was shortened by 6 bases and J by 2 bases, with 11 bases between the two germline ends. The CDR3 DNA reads TGTGCCAGCAGCCCGACCGGGACCAAAAACATTCAGTACTTC. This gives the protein CASSPTGTKNIQYF.

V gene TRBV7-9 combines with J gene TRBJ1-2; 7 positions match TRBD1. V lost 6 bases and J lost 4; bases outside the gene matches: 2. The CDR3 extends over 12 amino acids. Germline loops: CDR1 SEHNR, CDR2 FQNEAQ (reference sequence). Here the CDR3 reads CASRRDSYGYTF. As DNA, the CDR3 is TGTGCCAGCAGGCGGGACAGCTATGGCTACACCTTC.

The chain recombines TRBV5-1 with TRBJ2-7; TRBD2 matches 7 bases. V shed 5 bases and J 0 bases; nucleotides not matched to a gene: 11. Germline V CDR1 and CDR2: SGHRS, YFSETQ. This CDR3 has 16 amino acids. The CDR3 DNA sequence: TGCGCCAGCAGTTCCACACCGCGGGGGAACTCCTACGAGCAGTACTTC. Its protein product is CASSSTPRGNSYEQYF. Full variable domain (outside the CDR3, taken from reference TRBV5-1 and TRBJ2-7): KAGVTQTPRYLIKTRGQQVTLSCSPISGHRSVSWYQQTPGQGLQFLFEYFSETQRNKGNFPGRFSGRQFSNSRSEMNVSTLELGDSALYLCASSSTPRGNSYEQYFGPGTRLTVT.